Detailed here is one T cell receptor (beta chain). Amplification used 60 Vbeta primers and 13 Jbeta primers. Assay: immunoSEQ multiplex PCR; the TCRdb copy retains only in-frame clones and omits some. Of some 150,000 clones in the sample, around three quarters were seen once. The sample originates from a study of cytomegalovirus exposure and HLA in healthy donors. The V gene's germline CDR1 is SGHVS and CDR2 FNYEAQ. CDR3 size: 13 residues. With 4 bases removed from V and 0 bases from J, the gap between germline ends came to 7 bases. This chain links TRBV7-6 with TRBJ2-7; D is ambiguous. The sequence was obtained from a woman between 35 and 50 years old in good health and CMV-seropositive. The sample consisted of PBMCs. The CDR3 nucleotides are TGTGCCAGCAGCTGGGCAACCTCCTACGAGCAGTACTTC. Protein: CASSWATSYEQYF.